This is a list of T cell receptor beta chains from one sample in a study of blood T cell repertoires in COVID-19. Here immunoSEQ multiplex PCR was the method, and the copy in TCRdb shows in-frame clones only, minus some. The sample includes a few hundred thousand clones, roughly 89% seen only once; the top ten take under 0.95%. The sample taken for sequencing was peripheral blood. These TCRs come from a young man with acute or convalescent COVID-19. The conserved cysteine and the conserved F or W are not part of the CDR3 here. Each record gives: V gene, CDR3 protein.

>TRBV10-1
ASSVASGDTQY
>TRBV9
ASSRRGKEKLF
>TRBV5-1
ASSLIQLRYNEQF
>TRBV2
ASSEAMYRGLGYT
>TRBV12-1
ASRPPGSRDYEQY
>TRBV6-5
ASTSGQPHNSPLH
>TRBV3-1/TRBV3-2
ASSLLFGYT
>TRBV3-1/TRBV3-2
ASSQSRADEKLF
>TRBV6-5
ASSYSISTTYEQY
>TRBV7-9
ASSRRGRGFTGELF
>TRBV6-7
ASPEGTGNSPLH
>TRBV5-1
ASSLEQMNTEAF
>TRBV9
ASSTRQGATATNEKLF
>TRBV28
ASRVGTLREQY
>TRBV18
ASSPPGTGSNQPQH
>TRBV10-2
ASSVQGAVPRTYGYT
>TRBV25-1
ASSNQGVVKTQY
>TRBV4-1
ASSQDTGTNEKLF
>TRBV30
AWSRGTSGNRVYEQY
>TRBV6-5
ATRSGEGYGYT
>TRBV21-1
ASSKGTSGPSSCHEQY
>TRBV30
AWSAAGLGDTQY
>TRBV23-1
ASAGTGQPGKEQY
>TRBV24-1
ATSEFLGRGTSTDTQY
>TRBV13
ASSLGPGMNTEAF
>TRBV6-5
ASRLDTSGANVLT
>TRBV7-6
ASSNLAGVNTGELF
>TRBV19
ASSFSRVSGANVLT
>TRBV4-2
ASSQASGGPNEQY
>TRBV11-2
ASSLDLYGYT
>TRBV7-2
ASSLSGGGNLGGYT
>TRBV15
ATSRDSSNEQF
>TRBV27
ASSDRLQANEQF
>TRBV27
ASSFRDTQY
>TRBV14
ASSQGAAYGYT
>TRBV6-2/TRBV6-3
ASSYRSPRDGNTIY
>TRBV11-2
ASSPNRGGMPEAF
>TRBV19
ASSMKLGHVETQY
>TRBV12-5
ASGLWASGGENTQY
>TRBV19
ASNSGTGYNSPLH
>TRBV3-1/TRBV3-2
ASSHHGTANEQY
>TRBV15
ATRYQGRETQY
>TRBV7-9
ASSLASVTGGYGNEKLF
>TRBV11-1
ASSPQGGGPYEQY
>TRBV3-1/TRBV3-2
ASSYTGERTDTQY